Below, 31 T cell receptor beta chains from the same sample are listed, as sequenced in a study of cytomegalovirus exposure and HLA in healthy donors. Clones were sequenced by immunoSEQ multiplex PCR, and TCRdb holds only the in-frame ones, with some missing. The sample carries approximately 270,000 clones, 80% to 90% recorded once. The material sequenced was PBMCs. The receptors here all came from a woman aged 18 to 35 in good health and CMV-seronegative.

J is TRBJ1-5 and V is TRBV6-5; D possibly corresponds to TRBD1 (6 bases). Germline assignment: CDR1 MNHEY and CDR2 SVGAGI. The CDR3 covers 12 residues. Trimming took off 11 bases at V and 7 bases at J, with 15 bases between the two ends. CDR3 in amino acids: CASGRGNQPQHF. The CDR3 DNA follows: TGTGCCTCGGGGAGGGGGAACCAGCCCCAGCATTTT.

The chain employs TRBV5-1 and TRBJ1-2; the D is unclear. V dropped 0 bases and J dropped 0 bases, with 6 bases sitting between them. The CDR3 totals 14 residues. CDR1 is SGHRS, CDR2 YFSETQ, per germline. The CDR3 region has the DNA TGCGCCAGCAGCTTGGCGAGTGCTAACTATGGCTACACCTTC. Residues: CASSLASANYGYTF.

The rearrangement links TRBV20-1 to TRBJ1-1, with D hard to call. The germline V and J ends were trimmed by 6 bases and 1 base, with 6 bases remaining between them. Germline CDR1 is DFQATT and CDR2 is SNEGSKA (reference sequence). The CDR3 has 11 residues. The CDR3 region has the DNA TGCAGTGCAAGCCCGAACACTGAAGCTTTCTTT. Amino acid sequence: CSASPNTEAFF.

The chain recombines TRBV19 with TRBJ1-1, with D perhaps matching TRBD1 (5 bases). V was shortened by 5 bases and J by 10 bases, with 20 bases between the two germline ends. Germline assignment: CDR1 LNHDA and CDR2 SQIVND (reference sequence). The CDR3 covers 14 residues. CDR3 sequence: CASSRGPAGWRAFF. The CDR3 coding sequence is TGTGCCAGTAGTCGAGGCCCCGCAGGGTGGCGAGCTTTCTTT. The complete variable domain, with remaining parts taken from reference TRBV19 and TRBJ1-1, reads DGGITQSPKYLFRKEGQNVTLSCEQNLNHDAMYWYRQDPGQGLRLIYYSQIVNDFQKGDIAEGYSVSREKKESFPLTVTSAQKNPTAFYLCASSRGPAGWRAFFGQGTRLTVV.

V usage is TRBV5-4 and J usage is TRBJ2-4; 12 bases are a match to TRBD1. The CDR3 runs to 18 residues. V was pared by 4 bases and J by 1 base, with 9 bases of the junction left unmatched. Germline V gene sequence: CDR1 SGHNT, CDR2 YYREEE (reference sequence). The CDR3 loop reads CASSQTGTGGLAKNIQYF. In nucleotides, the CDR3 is TGTGCCAGCAGCCAGACCGGGACAGGGGGCCTGGCCAAAAACATTCAGTACTTC.

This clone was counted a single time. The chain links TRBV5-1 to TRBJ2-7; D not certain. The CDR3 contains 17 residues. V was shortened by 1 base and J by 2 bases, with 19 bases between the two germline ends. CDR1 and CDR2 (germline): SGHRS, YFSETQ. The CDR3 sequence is CASSLIADKRRPYEQYF. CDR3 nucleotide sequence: TGCGCCAGCAGCTTGATCGCAGATAAGCGCAGACCCTACGAGCAGTACTTC.

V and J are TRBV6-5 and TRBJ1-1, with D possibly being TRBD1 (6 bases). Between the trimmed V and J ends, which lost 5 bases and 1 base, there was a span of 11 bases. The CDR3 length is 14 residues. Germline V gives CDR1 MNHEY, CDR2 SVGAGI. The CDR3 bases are TGTGCCAGCAGTAGACAGGAATCGAACACTGAAGCTTTCTTT. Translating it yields CASSRQESNTEAFF.

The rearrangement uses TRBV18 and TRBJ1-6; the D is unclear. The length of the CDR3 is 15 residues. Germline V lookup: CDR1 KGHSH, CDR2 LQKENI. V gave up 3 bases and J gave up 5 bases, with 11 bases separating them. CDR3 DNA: TGTGCCAGCTCACCTTCAACAGCGGATAATTCACCCCTCCACTTT. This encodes CASSPSTADNSPLHF.

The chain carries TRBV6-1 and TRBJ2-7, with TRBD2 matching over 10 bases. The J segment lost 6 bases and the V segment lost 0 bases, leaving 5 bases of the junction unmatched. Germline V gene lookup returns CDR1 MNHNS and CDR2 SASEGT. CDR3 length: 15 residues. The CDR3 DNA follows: TGTGCCAGCAGTGAAGCAGGCCTAGCGGGAGTCGAGCAGTACTTC. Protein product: CASSEAGLAGVEQYF.

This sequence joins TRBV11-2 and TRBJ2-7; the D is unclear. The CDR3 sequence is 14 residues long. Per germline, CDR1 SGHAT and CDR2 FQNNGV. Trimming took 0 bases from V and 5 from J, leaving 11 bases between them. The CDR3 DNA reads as TGTGCCAGCAGCTTAGAATTCGAGGATGACGAGCAGTACTTC. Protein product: CASSLEFEDDEQYF.

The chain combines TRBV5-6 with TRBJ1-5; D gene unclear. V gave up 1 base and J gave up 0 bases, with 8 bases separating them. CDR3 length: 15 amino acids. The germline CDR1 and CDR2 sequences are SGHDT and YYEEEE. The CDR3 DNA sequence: TGTGCCAGCAGCTTGTTGGGCAGTAGCAATCAGCCCCAGCATTTT. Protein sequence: CASSLLGSSNQPQHF. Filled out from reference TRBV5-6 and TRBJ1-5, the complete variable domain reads DAGVTQSPTHLIKTRGQQVTLRCSPKSGHDTVSWYQQALGQGPQFIFQYYEEEERQRGNFPDRFSGHQFPNYSSELNVNALLLGDSALYLCASSLLGSSNQPQHFGDGTRLSIL.

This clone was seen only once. The CDR3 DNA sequence: TGTGCCAGCAGCGCCGCCGGGGCGGACAGGGGGTATGGCTACACCTTC. Translating it yields CASSAAGADRGYGYTF. The V and J genes are TRBV7-8 and TRBJ1-2; 10 bases match TRBD1. Losses at the gene ends were 5 bases for V and 5 bases for J; bases not matched to a gene: 11. Germline values: CDR1 SGHVS, CDR2 FQNEAQ. The CDR3 is made up of 16 amino acids.

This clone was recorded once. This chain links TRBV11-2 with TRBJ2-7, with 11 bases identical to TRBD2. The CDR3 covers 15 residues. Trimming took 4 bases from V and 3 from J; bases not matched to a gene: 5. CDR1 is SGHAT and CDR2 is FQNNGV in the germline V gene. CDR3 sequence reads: CASSSAGTSGYEQYF. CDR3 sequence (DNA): TGTGCCAGCAGCTCAGCCGGGACTAGCGGCTACGAGCAGTACTTC.

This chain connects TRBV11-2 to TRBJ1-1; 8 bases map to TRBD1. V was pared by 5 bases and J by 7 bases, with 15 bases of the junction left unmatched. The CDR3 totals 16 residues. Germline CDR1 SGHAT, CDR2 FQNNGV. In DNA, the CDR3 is TGTGCCAGCAGCCCAGAGGGTCCGACAGGGGCCCGTGAAGCTTTCTTT. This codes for CASSPEGPTGAREAFF.

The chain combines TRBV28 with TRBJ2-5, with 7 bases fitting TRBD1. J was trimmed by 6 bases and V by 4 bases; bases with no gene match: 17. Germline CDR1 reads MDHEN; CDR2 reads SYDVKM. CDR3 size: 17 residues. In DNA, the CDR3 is TGTGCCAGCAGTTCTACACAGGGGTTCGATTACGTTAAGACCCAGTACTTC. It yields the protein CASSSTQGFDYVKTQYF.

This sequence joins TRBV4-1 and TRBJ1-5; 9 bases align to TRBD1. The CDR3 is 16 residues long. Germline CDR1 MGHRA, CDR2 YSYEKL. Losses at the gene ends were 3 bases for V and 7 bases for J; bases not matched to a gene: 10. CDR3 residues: CASSQSPGQGGQPQHF. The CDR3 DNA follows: TGCGCCAGCAGCCAGTCACCGGGACAGGGTGGACAGCCCCAGCATTTT.

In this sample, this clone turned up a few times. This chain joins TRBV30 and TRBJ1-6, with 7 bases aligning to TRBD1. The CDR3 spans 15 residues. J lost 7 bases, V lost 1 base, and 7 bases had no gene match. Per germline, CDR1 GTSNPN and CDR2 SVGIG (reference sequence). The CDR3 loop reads CAWSDPTGRNSPLHF. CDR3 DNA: TGTGCCTGGAGTGATCCGACAGGGAGGAATTCACCCCTCCACTTT.

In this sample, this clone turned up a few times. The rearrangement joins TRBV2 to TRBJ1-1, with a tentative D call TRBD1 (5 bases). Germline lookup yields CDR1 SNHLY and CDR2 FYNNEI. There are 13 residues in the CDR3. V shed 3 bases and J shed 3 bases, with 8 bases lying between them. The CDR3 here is CASSEGGHTEAFF. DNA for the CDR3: TGTGCCAGCAGTGAGGGGGGTCACACTGAAGCTTTCTTT.

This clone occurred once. CDR3 residues: CASSFPEEYNEQFF. The CDR3 coding sequence is TGTGCCAGCAGCTTTCCCGAAGAGTACAATGAGCAGTTCTTC. V gene TRBV5-6 combines with J gene TRBJ2-1; D unresolved. V was shortened by 2 bases and J by 4 bases, with 10 bases between the two germline ends. The V gene's germline CDR1 is SGHDT and CDR2 YYEEEE. The CDR3 has 14 residues.

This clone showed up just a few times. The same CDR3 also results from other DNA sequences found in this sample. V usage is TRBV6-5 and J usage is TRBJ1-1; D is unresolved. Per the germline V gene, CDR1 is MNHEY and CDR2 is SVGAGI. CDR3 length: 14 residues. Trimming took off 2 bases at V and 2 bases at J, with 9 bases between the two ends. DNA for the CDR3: TGTGCCAGCAGTTACCAGCGGGGAAACACTGAAGCTTTCTTT. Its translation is CASSYQRGNTEAFF.

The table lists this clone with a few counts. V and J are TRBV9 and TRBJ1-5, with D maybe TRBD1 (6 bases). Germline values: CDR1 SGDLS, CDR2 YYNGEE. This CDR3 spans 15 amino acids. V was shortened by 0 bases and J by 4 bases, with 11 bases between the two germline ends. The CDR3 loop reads CASSVDGGPNQPQHF. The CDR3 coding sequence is TGTGCCAGCAGCGTAGACGGGGGGCCTAATCAGCCCCAGCATTTT.

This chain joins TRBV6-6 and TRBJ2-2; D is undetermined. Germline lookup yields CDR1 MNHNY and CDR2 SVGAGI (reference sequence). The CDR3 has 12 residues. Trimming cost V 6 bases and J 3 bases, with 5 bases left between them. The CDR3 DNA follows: TGTGCCAGCAGCCATTACACCGGGGAGCTGTTTTTT. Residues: CASSHYTGELFF.

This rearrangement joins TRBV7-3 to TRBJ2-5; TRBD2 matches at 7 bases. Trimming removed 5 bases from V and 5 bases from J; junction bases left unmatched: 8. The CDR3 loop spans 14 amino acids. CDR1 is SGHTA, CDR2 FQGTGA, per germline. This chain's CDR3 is CASSPGGGGETQYF. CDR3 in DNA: TGTGCCAGCAGCCCGGGAGGTGGAGGGGAGACCCAGTACTTC. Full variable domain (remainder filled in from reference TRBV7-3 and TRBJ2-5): GAGVSQTPSNKVTEKGKYVELRCDPISGHTALYWYRQSLGQGPEFLIYFQGTGAADDSGLPNDRFFAVRPEGSVSTLKIQRTERGDSAVYLCASSPGGGGETQYFGPGTRLLVL.

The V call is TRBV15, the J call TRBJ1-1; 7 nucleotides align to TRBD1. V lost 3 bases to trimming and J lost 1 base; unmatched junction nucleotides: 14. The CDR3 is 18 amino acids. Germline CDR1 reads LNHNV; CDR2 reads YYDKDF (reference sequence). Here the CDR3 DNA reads TGTGCCACCAGCAGGCCCGTGACAGGGATCGCGGAGAACACTGAAGCTTTCTTT. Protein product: CATSRPVTGIAENTEAFF.

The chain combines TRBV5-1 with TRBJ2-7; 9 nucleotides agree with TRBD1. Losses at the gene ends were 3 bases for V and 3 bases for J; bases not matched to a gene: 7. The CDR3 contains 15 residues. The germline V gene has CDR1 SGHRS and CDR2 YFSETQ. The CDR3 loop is CASSSTGGSSYEQYF. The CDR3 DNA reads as TGCGCCAGCAGCTCAACAGGGGGCAGCAGCTACGAGCAGTACTTC. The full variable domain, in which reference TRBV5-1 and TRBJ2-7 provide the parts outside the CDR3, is KAGVTQTPRYLIKTRGQQVTLSCSPISGHRSVSWYQQTPGQGLQFLFEYFSETQRNKGNFPGRFSGRQFSNSRSEMNVSTLELGDSALYLCASSSTGGSSYEQYFGPGTRLTVT.

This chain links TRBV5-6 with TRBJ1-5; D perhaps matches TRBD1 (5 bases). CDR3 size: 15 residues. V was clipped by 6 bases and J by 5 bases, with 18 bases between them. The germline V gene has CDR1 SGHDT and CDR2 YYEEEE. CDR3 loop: CASTRFSFRDQPQHF. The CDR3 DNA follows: TGTGCCAGCACCCGTTTTAGCTTCAGGGATCAGCCCCAGCATTTT. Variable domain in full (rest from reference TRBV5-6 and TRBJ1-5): DAGVTQSPTHLIKTRGQQVTLRCSPKSGHDTVSWYQQALGQGPQFIFQYYEEEERQRGNFPDRFSGHQFPNYSSELNVNALLLGDSALYLCASTRFSFRDQPQHFGDGTRLSIL.

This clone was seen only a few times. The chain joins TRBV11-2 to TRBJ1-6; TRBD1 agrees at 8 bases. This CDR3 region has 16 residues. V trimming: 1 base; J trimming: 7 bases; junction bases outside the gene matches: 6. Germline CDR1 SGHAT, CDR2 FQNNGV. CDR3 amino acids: CASSLAMTGANSPLHF. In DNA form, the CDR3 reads TGTGCCAGCAGCTTAGCGATGACAGGGGCCAATTCACCCCTCCACTTT.

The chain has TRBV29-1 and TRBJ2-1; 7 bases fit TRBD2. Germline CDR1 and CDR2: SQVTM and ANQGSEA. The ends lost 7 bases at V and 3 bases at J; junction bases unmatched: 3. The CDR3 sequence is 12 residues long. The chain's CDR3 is CSAGLFYNEQFF. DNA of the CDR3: TGCAGCGCGGGACTATTCTACAATGAGCAGTTCTTC.

The CDR3 region is CASSVMTGANEKLFF. For the CDR3, the DNA is TGTGCCAGCAGTGTCATGACAGGGGCTAATGAAAAACTGTTTTTT. The chain recombines TRBV25-1 with TRBJ1-4, with 8 bases that match TRBD1. V lost 4 bases, J lost 3 bases, and 4 bases stayed unmatched. Germline CDR1 MGHDK, CDR2 SYGVNS. There are 15 residues in the CDR3.

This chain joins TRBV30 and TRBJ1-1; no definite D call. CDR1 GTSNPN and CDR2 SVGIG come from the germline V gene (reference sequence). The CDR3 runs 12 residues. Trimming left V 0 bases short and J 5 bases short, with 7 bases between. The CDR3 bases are TGTGCCTGGAGTGTACTTGAGACTGAAGCTTTCTTT. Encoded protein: CAWSVLETEAFF.

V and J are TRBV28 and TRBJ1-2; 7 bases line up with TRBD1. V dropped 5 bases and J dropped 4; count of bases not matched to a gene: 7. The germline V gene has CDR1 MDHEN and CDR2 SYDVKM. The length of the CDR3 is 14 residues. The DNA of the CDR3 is TGTGCCAGCAGTGAGGGACAGCCTTTCTATGGCTACACCTTC. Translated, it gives CASSEGQPFYGYTF.